The entry that follows covers one T cell receptor beta chain sequence. The sample is drawn from a study of T cells in Graves' hyperthyroidism and ophthalmopathy. Germline V gives CDR1 MNHNS, CDR2 SASEGT. V was shortened by 10 bases and J by 1 base, with 13 bases between the two germline ends. CDR3 length: 14 residues. TCR beta CDR3 sequences were amplified from RNA transcripts. RT-PCR in the first round (using the HTBI primer set) targeted the TCR CDR3. TCRdb independently ran MiXCR on the multiplex PCR reads; one entry per CDR3 protein. The sample includes hundreds of thousands of distinct CDR3 sequences, approximately 15% of them seen just once. In the ophthalmopathy cohort, Clinical Activity Score was at least 3, NOSPECS grade at least 4, and duration under 3 months.

The rearrangement joins TRBV6-1 to TRBJ2-2; D may be TRBD2 (6 bases). Sequencing was performed on blood. The receptor was derived from a man in his late teens or twenties with Graves' ophthalmopathy. The DNA for the CDR3 is TGTGCCATAGCTCGGGACTTGAACACCGGGGAGCTGTTTTTT. This encodes CAIARDLNTGELFF.